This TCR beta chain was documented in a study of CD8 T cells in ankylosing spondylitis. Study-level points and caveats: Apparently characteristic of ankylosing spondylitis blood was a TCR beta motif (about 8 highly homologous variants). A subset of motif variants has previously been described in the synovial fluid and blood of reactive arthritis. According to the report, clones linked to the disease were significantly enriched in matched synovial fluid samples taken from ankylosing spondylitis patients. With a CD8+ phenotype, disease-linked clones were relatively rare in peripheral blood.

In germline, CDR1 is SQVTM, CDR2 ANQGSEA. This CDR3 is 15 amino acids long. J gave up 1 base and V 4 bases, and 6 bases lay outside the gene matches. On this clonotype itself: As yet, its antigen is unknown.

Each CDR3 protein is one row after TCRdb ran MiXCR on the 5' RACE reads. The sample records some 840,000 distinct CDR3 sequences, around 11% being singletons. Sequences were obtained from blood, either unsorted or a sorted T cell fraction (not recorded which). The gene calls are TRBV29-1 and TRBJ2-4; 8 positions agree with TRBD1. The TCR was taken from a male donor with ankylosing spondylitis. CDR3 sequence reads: CSVGDRLTAKNIQYF. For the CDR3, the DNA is TGCAGCGTTGGGGACAGGCTCACGGCCAAAAACATTCAGTACTTC.